The clone carrying this TCR beta chain was seen many times. Antigen unknown. Germline CDR1 is SNHLY and CDR2 is FYNNEI. The ends lost 2 bases at V and 2 bases at J; junction bases unmatched: 5. The CDR3 loop spans 17 amino acids. These data come from a study of regulatory T cells in long-lasting Graves disease. Overall study: Graves' disease counted as persistent after over 5 years of antithyroid drugs with positive TSH receptor antibodies.

Specified time point: persistent/refractory GD, antithyroid drugs over 5 years with positive TRAb. PBMCs were the source of the RNA used for TCR sequencing. Patients were from an endocrinology department in Xi'an, China. The study's findings and limits: The study found lower TCR diversity in persistent Graves' patients than in newly diagnosed ones.

Researchers made TCR beta libraries by using iRepertoire HTBI primers and running Arm-PCR on CDR3 regions. TCRdb used MiXCR to reprocess the multiplex PCR reads, holding one entry per CDR3 protein. The sample gives over 650,000 distinct CDR3 sequences, about 30% of which show up once; 42% is in the top ten. Sequencing was performed on peripheral blood mononuclear cells (PBMCs), taken when the disease was refractory, from a patient treated with antithyroid drugs. The chain combines TRBV2 with TRBJ2-2; 10 bases are a match to TRBD2. The clonotype was recovered from a female donor with Graves disease. CDR3 residues: CASSETGLAANTGELFF. The CDR3, as DNA: TGTGCCAGCAGTGAAACCGGACTAGCGGCAAACACCGGGGAGCTGTTTTTT.